This TCR beta chain was documented in a study of control samples from healthy donors and cancer patients. Using immunoSEQ multiplex PCR, the repertoire was profiled, and TCRdb retains in-frame clones only, with some absent. The sample includes more than 85,000 clones, 65% to 85% of them seen just once. This CDR3 contains 14 residues. Looked up from germline, CDR1 is LNHDA and CDR2 is SQIVND (reference sequence). Trimming stripped 5 bases from V and 8 bases from J, with 15 bases between. This clonotype originated in a man between 65 and 85 years old with lung cancer. J is TRBJ1-4 and V is TRBV19; the D is unclear. Input material: PBMCs. CDR3 amino acids: CASSLGLRSEKLFF. For the CDR3, the DNA is TGTGCCAGTAGTTTGGGCCTAAGGAGCGAAAAACTGTTTTTT.